The clone carrying this TCR beta chain occurred many times. Its antigen remains unidentified. The data were obtained in a study of identical twins. Study-wide results and limits: Insertions ran lower in abundant cord blood beta clonotypes, though not in memory repertoires.

V lost 2 bases and J lost 5; bases outside the gene matches: 0. Germline CDR1 reads ENHRY; CDR2 reads SYGVKD. The CDR3 is 15 residues long. TCRdb ran MiXCR on the 5' RACE reads and lists one entry per CDR3 protein. The sample consists of under 250,000 distinct CDR3 sequences, 7.5% of them appearing once. This sample also appeared in a second study, on yellow fever vaccine responses in identical twins.

Sequencing was performed on memory (CD45RO+) T cells sorted from blood. The chain is built from TRBV10-3 and TRBJ2-2; 12 nucleotides align to TRBD2. The clonotype comes from a woman younger than 35 in good health. This chain's CDR3 is CAISETSGGTGELFF. The CDR3 DNA reads TGTGCCATCAGTGAGACTAGCGGGGGGACCGGGGAGCTGTTTTTT.